This is a list of T cell receptor beta chains from one sample in a study of blood T cell repertoires in COVID-19. TCRdb's table, derived via immunoSEQ multiplex PCR, lists solely in-frame clones and lacks some. The data show about 200,000 clones, with 85% to 90% seen just once and less than 1.5% held by the top ten. Input material: PBMCs or T cells enriched from blood (not recorded which). All receptors derive from a young man who had recovered from COVID-19. CDR3s include the opening cysteine and the closing phenylalanine or tryptophan. A D gene is named only where the DNA matches it firmly. Clone size is shown for a subset of rows, as once, few, many or a class of expanded clone.

abundance: .; j_gene: TRBJ2-1; d_gene: TRBD2; v_gene: TRBV5-8; CDR3nt: TGTGCCAGGACGAGAGCGGGAGGGCCCTTTCTTTACAATGAGCAGTTCTTC; CDR3aa: CARTRAGGPFLYNEQFF
abundance: .; j_gene: TRBJ2-7; d_gene: TRBD2; v_gene: TRBV28; CDR3nt: TGTGCCAGCCGAATGCGGGGGGTCGAGCAGTACTTC; CDR3aa: CASRMRGVEQYF
abundance: .; j_gene: TRBJ1-1; d_gene: TRBD1; v_gene: TRBV7-9; CDR3nt: TGTGCCAGCAGCGTAGGAATAGGGGGCCGCACTGAAGCTTTCTTT; CDR3aa: CASSVGIGGRTEAFF
abundance: .; j_gene: TRBJ2-4; d_gene: .; v_gene: TRBV5-1; CDR3nt: TGCGCCAGCAGCTTGGGCTGGGTAGCGGCCCTAGCCAAAAACATTCAGTACTTC; CDR3aa: CASSLGWVAALAKNIQYF
abundance: .; j_gene: TRBJ2-1; d_gene: TRBD1; v_gene: TRBV7-6; CDR3nt: TGTGCCAGCAGTACAGGACAGGGGGCATCCTACAATGAGCAGTTCTTC; CDR3aa: CASSTGQGASYNEQFF
abundance: .; j_gene: TRBJ2-1; d_gene: TRBD2; v_gene: TRBV28; CDR3nt: TGTGCCAGCAGTGACCCGGGACTAGCGGGGTCGTTCTTC; CDR3aa: CASSDPGLAGSFF
abundance: .; j_gene: TRBJ2-5; d_gene: .; v_gene: TRBV28; CDR3nt: TGTGCCAGCAGCCCTCGTGGCGGATACCAAGAGACCCAGTACTTC; CDR3aa: CASSPRGGYQETQYF
abundance: .; j_gene: TRBJ1-2; d_gene: .; v_gene: TRBV15; CDR3nt: TGTGCCACCAACCACAGGGTTTACGCGGATGGCTACACCTTC; CDR3aa: CATNHRVYADGYTF
abundance: .; j_gene: TRBJ1-1; d_gene: .; v_gene: TRBV6-2/TRBV6-3; CDR3nt: TGTGCCAGCAGCCCTACGCAGGGGTGGTCTGAAGCTTTCTTT; CDR3aa: CASSPTQGWSEAFF
abundance: .; j_gene: TRBJ1-1; d_gene: .; v_gene: TRBV10-3; CDR3nt: TGTGCCATCAGTGAGTCCGTAATGAACACTGAAGCTTTCTTT; CDR3aa: CAISESVMNTEAFF
abundance: .; j_gene: TRBJ2-1; d_gene: TRBD1; v_gene: TRBV3-1/TRBV3-2; CDR3nt: TGTGCCAGCAGCTGGACAGGGGAAGTCAATGAGCAGTTCTTC; CDR3aa: CASSWTGEVNEQFF
abundance: .; j_gene: TRBJ2-7; d_gene: TRBD1; v_gene: TRBV11-2; CDR3nt: TGTGCCAGCAGCTTAGCCGGGACAGGGGGCTCCGAGCAGTACTTC; CDR3aa: CASSLAGTGGSEQYF
abundance: .; j_gene: TRBJ2-3; d_gene: TRBD2; v_gene: TRBV4-3; CDR3nt: TGCGCCAGCAGCCAAGGGGCGGGGGGAACAGATACGCAGTATTTT; CDR3aa: CASSQGAGGTDTQYF
abundance: few; j_gene: TRBJ1-3; d_gene: .; v_gene: TRBV7-2; CDR3nt: TGTGCCAGCAGCTTAGTTCAAGCAGGGGCAGGAAACACCATATATTTT; CDR3aa: CASSLVQAGAGNTIYF
abundance: .; j_gene: TRBJ2-7; d_gene: .; v_gene: TRBV27; CDR3nt: TGTGCCAGCAGTTTAGAGGGAAGGGTAGGATACGAGCAGTACTTC; CDR3aa: CASSLEGRVGYEQYF
abundance: .; j_gene: TRBJ1-1; d_gene: TRBD1; v_gene: TRBV15; CDR3nt: TGTGCCACCAGCAGACAGACAGGGGGCGGTGAAGCTTTCTTT; CDR3aa: CATSRQTGGGEAFF
abundance: .; j_gene: TRBJ2-3; d_gene: TRBD2; v_gene: TRBV9; CDR3nt: TGTGCCAGCAGCGCACCTAGCGGGGGGTCCCGGGATACGCAGTATTTT; CDR3aa: CASSAPSGGSRDTQYF
abundance: .; j_gene: TRBJ2-6; d_gene: .; v_gene: TRBV30; CDR3nt: TGTGCCTGGAGTTCCGGAGGGACCGGGGCCAACGTCCTGACTTTC; CDR3aa: CAWSSGGTGANVLTF
abundance: .; j_gene: TRBJ2-7; d_gene: .; v_gene: TRBV7-8; CDR3nt: TGTGCCAGCGGGCGGGGCCTCTCCTACGAGCAGTACTTC; CDR3aa: CASGRGLSYEQYF
abundance: .; j_gene: TRBJ2-1; d_gene: .; v_gene: TRBV14; CDR3nt: TGTGCCAGCAGCCAAAGAGGTCTAAGCTCCTACAATGAGCAGTTCTTC; CDR3aa: CASSQRGLSSYNEQFF
abundance: .; j_gene: TRBJ2-7; d_gene: .; v_gene: TRBV7-9; CDR3nt: TGTGCCAGCAGCTTAGGGGGAGGCTACCCAGGAGGAGAGCAGTACTTC; CDR3aa: CASSLGGGYPGGEQYF
abundance: .; j_gene: TRBJ2-7; d_gene: TRBD1; v_gene: TRBV18; CDR3nt: TGTGCCAGCTCCCAAGAGGGGGCCGGGTACGAGCAGTACTTC; CDR3aa: CASSQEGAGYEQYF
abundance: .; j_gene: TRBJ2-2; d_gene: .; v_gene: TRBV24-1; CDR3nt: TGTGCCACCAGTGATCCCCTACAGGGAACCGGGGAGCTGTTTTTT; CDR3aa: CATSDPLQGTGELFF
abundance: .; j_gene: TRBJ2-1; d_gene: TRBD2; v_gene: TRBV7-2; CDR3nt: TGTGCCAGCAGCCCCCTACTAGCGGCGCGTACCTACAATGAGCAGTTCTTC; CDR3aa: CASSPLLAARTYNEQFF
abundance: .; j_gene: TRBJ2-7; d_gene: .; v_gene: TRBV4-1; CDR3nt: TGCGCCAGCAGCCAAGCACACAGCCAGGCAGATTACGAGCAGTACTTC; CDR3aa: CASSQAHSQADYEQYF
abundance: .; j_gene: TRBJ2-1; d_gene: .; v_gene: TRBV4-3; CDR3nt: TGCGCCAGCAGCCAAGTTTTCCAGGGGGGCAATGAGCAGTTCTTC; CDR3aa: CASSQVFQGGNEQFF
abundance: .; j_gene: TRBJ2-1; d_gene: TRBD2; v_gene: TRBV24-1; CDR3nt: TGTGCCACCAGTGATTTAGATAATTCGGCTAGCGGGAGGGCCTATGAGCAGTTCTTC; CDR3aa: CATSDLDNSASGRAYEQFF
abundance: .; j_gene: TRBJ2-7; d_gene: TRBD2; v_gene: TRBV5-1; CDR3nt: TGCGCCAGCAGCTTAGAGAGCGGGAGCGGCTACGAGCAGTACTTC; CDR3aa: CASSLESGSGYEQYF
abundance: .; j_gene: TRBJ1-1; d_gene: .; v_gene: TRBV5-4; CDR3nt: TGTGCCAGCAGCGAGAAACAGGGTGTGAGGGCTTTCTTT; CDR3aa: CASSEKQGVRAFF
abundance: few; j_gene: TRBJ1-5; d_gene: .; v_gene: TRBV9; CDR3nt: TGTGCCAGCAGCGTAGGAGGGGGTTTAGAGCAGCCCCAGCATTTT; CDR3aa: CASSVGGGLEQPQHF
abundance: .; j_gene: TRBJ2-5; d_gene: TRBD2; v_gene: TRBV9; CDR3nt: TGTGCCAGCAGCGCGGGACTAGCGGGAGTAGGGGCTGAAGAGACCCAGTACTTC; CDR3aa: CASSAGLAGVGAEETQYF
abundance: .; j_gene: TRBJ2-7; d_gene: TRBD2; v_gene: TRBV5-4; CDR3nt: TGTGCCAGCAGCTTGGGGACTAGCGGGATCTACGAGCAGTACTTC; CDR3aa: CASSLGTSGIYEQYF
abundance: .; j_gene: TRBJ1-1; d_gene: .; v_gene: TRBV10-2; CDR3nt: TGCGCCAGCAGTGAGTCCGTCAGGGGATGGACTGAAGCTTTCTTT; CDR3aa: CASSESVRGWTEAFF
abundance: .; j_gene: TRBJ2-5; d_gene: TRBD1; v_gene: TRBV18; CDR3nt: TGTGCCAGCTCAGCTACAGGGGCAGAGACCCAGTACTTC; CDR3aa: CASSATGAETQYF
abundance: .; j_gene: TRBJ1-6; d_gene: .; v_gene: TRBV11-2; CDR3nt: TGTGCCAGCAGCCGCCGGGACTCAAGCTCCTATAATTCACCCCTCCACTTT; CDR3aa: CASSRRDSSSYNSPLHF
abundance: once; j_gene: TRBJ2-2; d_gene: .; v_gene: TRBV11-2; CDR3nt: TGTGCCAGCAGCCACCGGGTCATTGCGAACACCGGGGAGCTGTTTTTT; CDR3aa: CASSHRVIANTGELFF
abundance: .; j_gene: TRBJ2-3; d_gene: TRBD2; v_gene: TRBV24-1; CDR3nt: TGTGCCACCAGTGATTTGATAGCGGGAGTGACAGATACGCAGTATTTT; CDR3aa: CATSDLIAGVTDTQYF
abundance: .; j_gene: TRBJ2-1; d_gene: .; v_gene: TRBV13; CDR3nt: TGTGCCAGCAGCTTAGCTAACAATGAGCAGTTCTTC; CDR3aa: CASSLANNEQFF
abundance: .; j_gene: TRBJ1-2; d_gene: TRBD1; v_gene: TRBV19; CDR3nt: TGTGCCAGTAGATATAGGGACAGGGTTGGCTACACCTTC; CDR3aa: CASRYRDRVGYTF
abundance: .; j_gene: TRBJ1-2; d_gene: TRBD1; v_gene: TRBV5-1; CDR3nt: TGCGCCAGCAGCTTCGGACAGGGGTACTATGGCTACACCTTC; CDR3aa: CASSFGQGYYGYTF
abundance: once; j_gene: TRBJ2-7; d_gene: .; v_gene: TRBV28; CDR3nt: TGTGCCAGCGTACGTCCAGATTACTACGAGCAGTACTTC; CDR3aa: CASVRPDYYEQYF
abundance: .; j_gene: TRBJ2-6; d_gene: .; v_gene: TRBV19; CDR3nt: TGTGCCAGTAGTCCCCCAGGGCCTGGGGCCAACGTCCTGACTTTC; CDR3aa: CASSPPGPGANVLTF
abundance: once; j_gene: TRBJ2-7; d_gene: .; v_gene: TRBV19; CDR3nt: TGTGCCAGTAGTATGTTTTGGCAGGGAGGCGAGCAGTACTTC; CDR3aa: CASSMFWQGGEQYF
abundance: .; j_gene: TRBJ1-1; d_gene: TRBD1; v_gene: TRBV7-6; CDR3nt: TGTGCCAGCAGCACCCGACAGGGTATCAAGACTTTCTTT; CDR3aa: CASSTRQGIKTFF